Presented here are 5 T cell receptor beta chains from one specimen sequenced in a study of OX40 agonist ivuxolimab in advanced cancers. Sequencing was performed with immunoSEQ multiplex PCR; in TCRdb, only in-frame clones are kept and a portion is missing. Of around 60,000 clones listed, about 88% are singletons. The sample in question was CD4+ or CD8+ T cells sorted from blood, obtained in a trial of the OX40 agonist ivuxolimab. These receptors all stem from an adult with an advanced solid tumor such as melanoma, head and neck, liver or kidney cancer.

V usage is TRBV18 and J usage is TRBJ1-2, with a weak D call TRBD1 (6 bases). CDR1 is KGHSH and CDR2 is LQKENI in the germline V gene. The CDR3 loop spans 15 amino acids. V lost 6 bases and J 2 bases, leaving 16 bases between the germline ends. As DNA, the CDR3 is TGTGCCAGCTCCCCCATGGGAGGACAGAACTATGGCTACACCTTC. Encoded protein: CASSPMGGQNYGYTF.

The rearrangement joins TRBV9 to TRBJ2-3; D is uncertain. CDR3 length: 14 amino acids. Trimming took off 3 bases at V and 4 bases at J, with 12 bases between the two ends. Germline loops: CDR1 SGDLS, CDR2 YYNGEE. The CDR3 sequence: CASSEGLPADTQYF. The CDR3 nucleotides are TGTGCCAGCAGCGAGGGCCTACCCGCAGATACGCAGTATTTT.

The chain combines TRBV4-1 with TRBJ1-5; weak D call: TRBD1 (5 bases). The CDR3 sequence is 16 residues long. Trimming shortened V by 4 bases and J by 4 bases, and 17 bases separated the two germline ends. The V gene's germline CDR1 is MGHRA and CDR2 YSYEKL. In nucleotides, the CDR3 is TGCGCCAGCAGCCTAGAGATGGGGGGTACAAATCAGCCCCAGCATTTT. Residues: CASSLEMGGTNQPQHF.

The chain links TRBV6-1 to TRBJ2-1, with TRBD2 identical over 13 bases. V lost 6 bases, J lost 7 bases, and 6 bases stayed unmatched. The V gene's germline CDR1 is MNHNS and CDR2 SASEGT. The CDR3 is 15 residues long. The CDR3 sequence is CASSITSGRVNEQFF. The CDR3 DNA reads TGTGCCAGCAGCATCACTAGCGGGAGGGTAAATGAGCAGTTCTTC.

J is TRBJ1-5 and V is TRBV27; D unresolved. The CDR3 spans 13 residues. The germline CDR1 and CDR2 sequences are MNHEY and SMNVEV (reference sequence). The V end lost 3 bases, the J end lost 1 base, and 4 bases lay between the germline ends. CDR3 in amino acids: CASSFASNQPQHF. CDR3 DNA: TGTGCCAGCAGTTTTGCGAGCAATCAGCCCCAGCATTTT.